What follows is one TCR beta chain and its context. The CDR3 is made up of 16 amino acids. V was pared by 0 bases and J by 1 base, with 10 bases between. The V gene's germline CDR1 is KGHSH and CDR2 LQKENI. The data were obtained in a study of identical twins. TCRdb reprocessed the 5' RACE reads via MiXCR and lists one record per CDR3 protein. In the table there are around 960,000 distinct CDR3 sequences, 9% to 15% of which are singletons. Separately, the same data were catalogued under a study of yellow fever vaccine responses in identical twins.

This clonotype was sampled from a woman between 18 and 29 years old in good health. The chain links TRBV18 to TRBJ2-1; weak D call: TRBD2 (7 bases). Specimen: PBMCs. The CDR3: CASSPPGGRSYNEQFF. In DNA, the CDR3 is TGTGCCAGCTCACCACCGGGGGGGCGGTCCTACAATGAGCAGTTCTTC. The full variable domain, completed using reference TRBV18 and TRBJ2-1, is NAGVMQNPRHLVRRRGQEARLRCSPMKGHSHVYWYRQLPEEGLKFMVYLQKENIIDESGMPKERFSAEFPKEGPSILRIQQVVRGDSAAYFCASSPPGGRSYNEQFFGPGTRLTVL.